Following are 12 T cell receptor beta chains from one sample sequenced in a study of blood T cell repertoires in COVID-19. Clones were sequenced by immunoSEQ multiplex PCR, and TCRdb holds only the in-frame ones, with some missing. The repertoire holds 300,000 to 450,000 clones, with more than 70% as singletons. What was sequenced was peripheral blood. The source is a woman aged 55-70 years with COVID-19, enrolled during active disease.

The chain employs TRBV7-3 and TRBJ2-3; TRBD2 matches at 16 bases. The CDR3 extends over 19 amino acids. V trimming: 2 bases; J trimming: 2 bases; junction bases outside the gene matches: 7. Germline V lookup: CDR1 SGHTA, CDR2 FQGTGA. CDR3 loop: CASSLVGLAGGISTDTQYF. CDR3 coding DNA: TGTGCCAGCAGCTTAGTGGGACTAGCGGGGGGGATATCCACAGATACGCAGTATTTT.

The rearrangement uses TRBV5-6 and TRBJ2-2; D ambiguous. Germline-derived CDR1 and CDR2 are SGHDT and YYEEEE. V lost 0 bases, J lost 3 bases, and 9 bases lay in between. The CDR3 covers 15 residues. CDR3 in DNA: TGTGCCAGCAGCTTGGTGAGTCAGGACACCGGGGAGCTGTTTTTT. It codes for CASSLVSQDTGELFF.

V and J are TRBV2 and TRBJ1-1; 9 bases fit TRBD1. The CDR3 runs to 13 residues. Germline CDR1 and CDR2: SNHLY and FYNNEI. Unmatched junction bases numbered 0, after V lost 6 bases and J lost 1 base. CDR3 coding DNA: TGTGCCAGCAGGGGACAGGGGAACACTGAAGCTTTCTTT. It yields the protein CASRGQGNTEAFF. Together with reference TRBV2 and TRBJ1-1, the CDR3 gives the full variable domain: EPEVTQTPSHQVTQMGQEVILRCVPISNHLYFYWYRQILGQKVEFLVSFYNNEISEKSEIFDDQFSVERPDGSNFTLKIRSTKLEDSAMYFCASRGQGNTEAFFGQGTRLTVV.

The genes are TRBV5-1 and TRBJ1-2; 7 bases align to TRBD1. Germline loops: CDR1 SGHRS, CDR2 YFSETQ. The CDR3 totals 14 residues. The V and J ends lost 1 base and 8 bases, in that order; junction bases with no gene match: 8. The CDR3 protein is CASSLRGLDFGYTF. The CDR3 nucleotides are TGCGCCAGCAGCTTGAGGGGGCTGGATTTCGGCTACACCTTC.

The rearrangement joins TRBV5-1 to TRBJ1-1, with no clear D. With 0 bases removed from V and 10 bases from J, the gap between germline ends came to 13 bases. This CDR3 has 13 amino acids. From germline, CDR1 is SGHRS and CDR2 YFSETQ. This chain's CDR3 is CASSLAVADPAFF. The CDR3 DNA reads as TGCGCCAGCAGCTTGGCGGTAGCGGATCCAGCTTTCTTT.

Regarding this clone: The DNA is left out, because the CDR3 cannot be placed on it with certainty; the CDR3 is given as TCRdb lists it. The rearrangement joins TRBV6-2 or TRBV6-3 to TRBJ1-2. Germline loops: CDR1 MNHEY, CDR2 SVGEGT. The CDR3 length is 17 residues, termini included. CDR3 sequence reads: CASSSSYGGALGYGYTF.

This clone showed up just a few times. A junction end diverges from the germline sequence, so it may reflect a read error. The V and J genes are TRBV7-7 and TRBJ2-1, with TRBD1 identical over 7 bases. The CDR3 consists of 15 residues. CDR1 is SSHAT, CDR2 FNYEAQ, per germline (reference sequence). The CDR3 coding sequence is TGTGCTAGCAGCCGGGACAGTACGGCGTACAATGAGCAGTTCTTC. This gives the protein CASSRDSTAYNEQFF.

This rearrangement joins TRBV7-2 to TRBJ2-7; possible D gene TRBD1, 6 bases. The CDR3 extends over 15 amino acids. Germline V gives CDR1 SGHTA, CDR2 FQGNSA. V lost 5 bases and J lost 2, with 16 bases in between. The CDR3 region is CASSLTTGPTYEQYF. CDR3 coding DNA: TGTGCCAGCAGCCTAACGACAGGCCCTACCTACGAGCAGTACTTC.

This chain links TRBV27 with TRBJ1-3, with no clear D. Germline assignment: CDR1 MNHEY and CDR2 SMNVEV (reference sequence). V was cut by 1 base and J by 1 base, with 8 bases left in between. This CDR3 contains 15 residues. The CDR3 bases are TGTGCCAGCAGTTTATTTCGAGGATCTGGAAACACCATATATTTT. As protein: CASSLFRGSGNTIYF.

This clone occurred once. The rearrangement links TRBV4-1 to TRBJ2-5; no reliable D call. The CDR3 totals 15 residues. Germline V lookup: CDR1 MGHRA, CDR2 YSYEKL. The V gene lost 1 base and the J gene lost 5 bases, with 14 bases spanning the gap. The CDR3 loop reads CASSQGDRLGETQYF. In nucleotides, the CDR3 is TGCGCCAGCAGCCAAGGAGATAGACTCGGTGAGACCCAGTACTTC.

V and J are TRBV7-3 and TRBJ1-5, with 9 bases fitting TRBD1. This CDR3 spans 15 amino acids. Germline values: CDR1 SGHTA, CDR2 FQGTGA. Germline trimming cut 5 bases from V and 8 bases from J; bases unmatched to any gene: 10. The CDR3 loop is CASSPQGQGMEPQHF. The CDR3 DNA follows: TGTGCCAGCAGCCCCCAGGGACAGGGCATGGAGCCCCAGCATTTT.

J is TRBJ1-2 and V is TRBV3-1 (or the pseudogene TRBV3-2), with D tentatively TRBD1 (6 bases). In germline, CDR1 is LGHDT, CDR2 YNNKEL (reference sequence). The V end was cut by 6 bases, the J end by 7 bases, with 9 bases between. The CDR3 is 11 amino acids. In nucleotides, the CDR3 is TGTGCCAGCAGAGACAGGTTTGGCTACACCTTC. This encodes CASRDRFGYTF.